This T cell receptor beta chain was profiled in a study of shared clonotypes between healthy human individuals. The length of the CDR3 is 12 residues. Between the trimmed V and J ends, which lost 5 bases and 4 bases, there was a span of 7 bases. Germline lookup yields CDR1 LNHDA and CDR2 SQIVND (reference sequence). The method was immunoSEQ multiplex PCR; TCRdb's version includes in-frame clones alone and lacks a portion of them. The sample includes 550,000 to 600,000 clones, around 76% of them seen just once. The source of this sequence is a woman in her 40s in good health. Some clones in this sample may be carry-over from other donors' samples. The specimen sequenced was PBMCs. The J gene is TRBJ2-3, the V gene TRBV19, with unresolved D. The CDR3 loop reads CASSFDADTQYF. CDR3 sequence (DNA): TGTGCCAGTAGTTTTGACGCAGATACGCAGTATTTT.